The rows below give T cell receptor beta chains drawn from one sample of a study of shared clonotypes between healthy human individuals. Only in-frame clones appear in the TCRdb table, and some are missing; sequencing was by immunoSEQ multiplex PCR. The data hold about 480,000 clones, with nearly 80% observed a single time. The sample comprised PBMCs. The source is a woman aged 40 to 55 in good health. Some clones in this sample may be carry-over from other donors' samples. The CDR3 runs from the conserved cysteine through the conserved F or W. Each record gives: V gene, clone size, J gene, D gene, CDR3 DNA, CDR3 protein. D genes are given only for firm matches. Clone size is shown for a subset of rows, as once, few, many or a class of expanded clone.

v_call: TRBV5-4; clone_size: NA; j_call: TRBJ2-6; d_call: NA; cdr3_nt: TGTGCCAGCAGCCAGGACCTCTCTGGGGCCAACGTCCTGACTTTC; cdr3_aa: CASSQDLSGANVLTF
v_call: TRBV5-1; clone_size: NA; j_call: TRBJ1-4; d_call: NA; cdr3_nt: TGCGCCAGCGCCGCGCAGGGATTTGCAACTAATGAAAAACTGTTTTTT; cdr3_aa: CASAAQGFATNEKLFF
v_call: TRBV18; clone_size: NA; j_call: TRBJ2-1; d_call: TRBD2; cdr3_nt: TGTGCCAGCTCACCAGGGACTAGCGGGAGCTCCTACAATGAGCAGTTCTTC; cdr3_aa: CASSPGTSGSSYNEQFF
v_call: TRBV16; clone_size: NA; j_call: TRBJ2-3; d_call: NA; cdr3_nt: TGTGCCAGCAGCCAATTCAGCGGTACGGTTGATACGCAGTATTTT; cdr3_aa: CASSQFSGTVDTQYF
v_call: TRBV6-5; clone_size: NA; j_call: TRBJ1-2; d_call: NA; cdr3_nt: TGTGCCAGCAGTACCGGGGTCGGCTACACCTTC; cdr3_aa: CASSTGVGYTF
v_call: TRBV19; clone_size: NA; j_call: TRBJ2-5; d_call: TRBD2; cdr3_nt: TGTGCCAGTAGTATGGGGACTACTAAAGAGACCCAGTACTTC; cdr3_aa: CASSMGTTKETQYF
v_call: TRBV4-2; clone_size: once; j_call: TRBJ2-7; d_call: TRBD2; cdr3_nt: TGTGCCAGCAGCCAGAATAGCGGGAGGGCACTGGGGGAGCAGTACTTC; cdr3_aa: CASSQNSGRALGEQYF
v_call: TRBV9; clone_size: NA; j_call: TRBJ2-1; d_call: TRBD2; cdr3_nt: TGTGCCAGCAGCGTAGAATTAGCGGGAGCCCATGAGCAGTTCTTC; cdr3_aa: CASSVELAGAHEQFF
v_call: TRBV18; clone_size: NA; j_call: TRBJ2-1; d_call: TRBD2; cdr3_nt: TGTGCCAGCTCGGTTAGAGCGGGAGTAGATGAGCAGTTCTTC; cdr3_aa: CASSVRAGVDEQFF
v_call: TRBV5-1; clone_size: NA; j_call: TRBJ2-1; d_call: TRBD2; cdr3_nt: TGCGCCAGCAGTAAGACAGGCGGGAGGTCAGGAGGGGAGCAGTTCTTC; cdr3_aa: CASSKTGGRSGGEQFF
v_call: TRBV28; clone_size: NA; j_call: TRBJ2-2; d_call: NA; cdr3_nt: TGTGCCAGCAGTTTCGGGGGAACGAACACCGGGGAGCTGTTTTTT; cdr3_aa: CASSFGGTNTGELFF
v_call: TRBV27; clone_size: once; j_call: TRBJ2-3; d_call: NA; cdr3_nt: TGTGCCAGCAGTTCCCCGCCAGATACGCAGTATTTT; cdr3_aa: CASSSPPDTQYF
v_call: TRBV4-3; clone_size: NA; j_call: TRBJ2-2; d_call: TRBD2; cdr3_nt: TGCGCCAGCAGCCAAGATTTACTAGCGGGAGATAGCGGGGAGCTGTTTTTT; cdr3_aa: CASSQDLLAGDSGELFF
v_call: TRBV6-1; clone_size: NA; j_call: TRBJ1-3; d_call: NA; cdr3_nt: TGTGCCAGCCGTCTGATCTCTGGAAACACCATATATTTT; cdr3_aa: CASRLISGNTIYF
v_call: TRBV27; clone_size: NA; j_call: TRBJ1-2; d_call: TRBD1; cdr3_nt: TGTGCCAGCAGTTCCACAGGGGGTAGGGGCTACACCTTC; cdr3_aa: CASSSTGGRGYTF
v_call: TRBV28; clone_size: NA; j_call: TRBJ2-7; d_call: TRBD2; cdr3_nt: TGTGCCAGCACCCCCCGGGAGCGGGAGTTAAGCGAGCAGTACTTC; cdr3_aa: CASTPRERELSEQYF
v_call: TRBV19; clone_size: few; j_call: TRBJ2-1; d_call: NA; cdr3_nt: TGTGCCAGTAGTCTACTAGGGGGGAGAGGCTACAATGAGCAGTTCTTC; cdr3_aa: CASSLLGGRGYNEQFF
v_call: TRBV18; clone_size: NA; j_call: TRBJ2-7; d_call: NA; cdr3_nt: TGTGCCAGCTCCATCAGACAGACCTACGAGCAGTACTTC; cdr3_aa: CASSIRQTYEQYF
v_call: TRBV7-9; clone_size: NA; j_call: TRBJ2-7; d_call: TRBD1; cdr3_nt: TGTGCCAGCAGCTACCGGACAGGTTACGAGCAGTACTTC; cdr3_aa: CASSYRTGYEQYF
v_call: TRBV7-9; clone_size: NA; j_call: TRBJ2-5; d_call: NA; cdr3_nt: TGTGCCAGCGGGCCGAGGAACCAAGAGACCCAGTACTTC; cdr3_aa: CASGPRNQETQYF
v_call: TRBV7-9; clone_size: NA; j_call: TRBJ2-2; d_call: NA; cdr3_nt: TGTGCCAGCAGCCAGGCACGGGCAGGACAGAATACCGGGGAGCTGTTTTTT; cdr3_aa: CASSQARAGQNTGELFF
v_call: TRBV30; clone_size: NA; j_call: TRBJ2-7; d_call: NA; cdr3_nt: TGTGCCTGGAGTGTACTTCCATCCTACGAGCAGTACTTC; cdr3_aa: CAWSVLPSYEQYF
v_call: TRBV19; clone_size: NA; j_call: TRBJ2-5; d_call: NA; cdr3_nt: TGTGCCAGCCGAAGGACAGCGGCGGGATCTGAGACCCAGTACTTC; cdr3_aa: CASRRTAAGSETQYF
v_call: TRBV11-2; clone_size: NA; j_call: TRBJ2-7; d_call: TRBD1; cdr3_nt: TGTGCCAGCAGCTTAGATCTTGGGACAGGGATATACGAGCAGTACTTC; cdr3_aa: CASSLDLGTGIYEQYF
v_call: TRBV7-2; clone_size: NA; j_call: TRBJ2-7; d_call: NA; cdr3_nt: TGTGCCAGCAGCTTAACCGACGGCTACGGGCAGTACTTC; cdr3_aa: CASSLTDGYGQYF
v_call: TRBV4-3; clone_size: NA; j_call: TRBJ2-7; d_call: TRBD2; cdr3_nt: TGCGCCAGCAGCCAAGATCCTAGCGGGGGGTACGAGCAGTACTTC; cdr3_aa: CASSQDPSGGYEQYF
v_call: TRBV7-2; clone_size: NA; j_call: TRBJ2-7; d_call: NA; cdr3_nt: TGTGCCAGCAGCCCTCTGGTCGGTACCTACGAGCAGTACTTC; cdr3_aa: CASSPLVGTYEQYF
v_call: TRBV30; clone_size: NA; j_call: TRBJ1-1; d_call: TRBD1; cdr3_nt: TGTGCCTGGAGTGTGGACAGGGGCCAACAGGGAGCTTTCTTT; cdr3_aa: CAWSVDRGQQGAFF
v_call: TRBV28; clone_size: NA; j_call: TRBJ2-2; d_call: NA; cdr3_nt: TGTGCCAGCAGTTCCCCGAACACCGGGGAGCTGTTTTTT; cdr3_aa: CASSSPNTGELFF
v_call: TRBV29-1; clone_size: few; j_call: TRBJ2-7; d_call: TRBD2; cdr3_nt: TGCAGCGTCGAAGGCGGGGGGAACTACGAGCAGTACTTC; cdr3_aa: CSVEGGGNYEQYF
v_call: TRBV5-1; clone_size: NA; j_call: TRBJ2-5; d_call: TRBD2; cdr3_nt: TGCGCCAGCAGCTTGGATCGGGGGGGAGAGACCCAGTACTTC; cdr3_aa: CASSLDRGGETQYF
v_call: TRBV7-9; clone_size: NA; j_call: TRBJ2-5; d_call: TRBD1; cdr3_nt: TGTGCCAGCAACCCCGGGGACAGGGGATTCGGGGAGACCCAGTACTTC; cdr3_aa: CASNPGDRGFGETQYF
v_call: TRBV29-1; clone_size: NA; j_call: TRBJ1-2; d_call: NA; cdr3_nt: TGCAGCGTTGAAGAGGGAGGTGGCTACACCTTC; cdr3_aa: CSVEEGGGYTF
v_call: TRBV28; clone_size: NA; j_call: TRBJ2-7; d_call: TRBD1; cdr3_nt: TGTGCCAGCAGTGACAGGGCAATCCCCTACGAGCAGTACTTC; cdr3_aa: CASSDRAIPYEQYF
v_call: TRBV30; clone_size: NA; j_call: TRBJ1-5; d_call: NA; cdr3_nt: TGTGCCTGGAGTGTACGTCGGGGAGTTAGCAATCAGCCCCAGCATTTT; cdr3_aa: CAWSVRRGVSNQPQHF
v_call: TRBV5-4; clone_size: few; j_call: TRBJ1-1; d_call: TRBD1; cdr3_nt: TGTGCCAGCAGGGGGACAGCCATGAACACTGAAGCTTTCTTT; cdr3_aa: CASRGTAMNTEAFF
v_call: TRBV11-2; clone_size: NA; j_call: TRBJ2-7; d_call: NA; cdr3_nt: TGTGCCAGCAGCTTAGCGGGGGTAGGCAACGAGCAGTACTTC; cdr3_aa: CASSLAGVGNEQYF
v_call: TRBV7-8; clone_size: NA; j_call: TRBJ2-1; d_call: NA; cdr3_nt: TGTGCCAGCACCCTAACGGGGAATGAGCAGTTCTTC; cdr3_aa: CASTLTGNEQFF
v_call: TRBV21-1; clone_size: NA; j_call: TRBJ2-7; d_call: NA; cdr3_nt: TGTGCCAGCAGCCGAGACCCGACAGGGGAATACGAGCAGTACTTC; cdr3_aa: CASSRDPTGEYEQYF
v_call: TRBV10-3; clone_size: NA; j_call: TRBJ1-1; d_call: NA; cdr3_nt: TGTGCCATCAGCCCGACGCCAATGAACACTGAAGCTTTCTTT; cdr3_aa: CAISPTPMNTEAFF
v_call: TRBV10-2; clone_size: few; j_call: TRBJ2-2; d_call: NA; cdr3_nt: TGCGCCAGCAGGGGCGGCTGGGGCACCGGGGAGCTGTTTTTT; cdr3_aa: CASRGGWGTGELFF
v_call: TRBV7-8; clone_size: many; j_call: TRBJ1-1; d_call: NA; cdr3_nt: TGTGCCAGCAGCTTAGGAACCTTGCCGATCTTT; cdr3_aa: CASSLGTLPIF
v_call: TRBV30; clone_size: NA; j_call: TRBJ2-5; d_call: NA; cdr3_nt: TGTGCCTGGAGTTTGGGGGGCTTCCAAGAGACCCAGTACTTC; cdr3_aa: CAWSLGGFQETQYF
v_call: TRBV18; clone_size: NA; j_call: TRBJ2-5; d_call: NA; cdr3_nt: TGTGCCAGCTCACCACGAGCCCCAGGGACCCAAGAGACCCAGTACTTC; cdr3_aa: CASSPRAPGTQETQYF
v_call: TRBV19; clone_size: NA; j_call: TRBJ2-6; d_call: TRBD1; cdr3_nt: TGTGCCAGTAGCACTCGACAGGGGGCGCCTGGGGCCAACGTCCTGACTTTC; cdr3_aa: CASSTRQGAPGANVLTF
v_call: TRBV2; clone_size: NA; j_call: TRBJ1-4; d_call: TRBD1; cdr3_nt: TGTGCCAGCAGTGAATTGGTACAGGGGGCTGAAAAACTGTTTTTT; cdr3_aa: CASSELVQGAEKLFF
v_call: TRBV27; clone_size: NA; j_call: TRBJ1-1; d_call: TRBD1; cdr3_nt: TGTGCCAGCAGGGACAGGGGGCTGAACACTGAAGCTTTCTTT; cdr3_aa: CASRDRGLNTEAFF
v_call: TRBV19; clone_size: once; j_call: TRBJ2-7; d_call: NA; cdr3_nt: TGTGCCAGTAGTGGAGACAGGAGAAACTACGAGCAGTACTTC; cdr3_aa: CASSGDRRNYEQYF